These 22 T cell receptor beta chains were sequenced from one sample in a study of shared clonotypes between healthy human individuals. Repertoires were generated with immunoSEQ multiplex PCR, while TCRdb's copy carries only in-frame clones and drops some. Among some 500,000 clones listed, about 96% were seen once. The material sequenced was naive CD4+ T cells sorted from blood. Specified subset: CD45RA+ positively selected. Receptor source: a woman aged 25 to 39 in good health.

The chain carries TRBV5-4 and TRBJ1-1; a weak D match, TRBD1 (5 bases). V was trimmed by 4 bases and J by 3 bases, leaving 19 bases between them. The length of the CDR3 is 16 residues. Looked up from germline, CDR1 is SGHNT and CDR2 is YYREEE (reference sequence). CDR3 coding DNA: TGTGCCAGCAGCGCCTCGGGACTGAGAGGGCACACTGAAGCTTTCTTT. Its translation: CASSASGLRGHTEAFF.

The chain employs TRBV10-1 and TRBJ2-2; no clear D. Germline V gene sequence: CDR1 WNHNN, CDR2 SYGVQD (reference sequence). Trimming took off 6 bases at V and 4 bases at J, with 12 bases between the two ends. This CDR3 region has 14 residues. The chain's CDR3 is CASRRYKSTGELFF. CDR3 in DNA: TGCGCCAGCAGGCGCTACAAGTCCACCGGGGAGCTGTTTTTT.

Details on this clone: The same CDR3 is also encoded by other DNA sequences in this sample. The chain has TRBV20-1 and TRBJ2-7; D is perhaps TRBD2 (6 bases). This CDR3 has 11 amino acids. Germline V lookup: CDR1 DFQATT, CDR2 SNEGSKA (reference sequence). The germline V and J ends were trimmed by 2 bases and 4 bases, with 6 bases remaining between them. Here the CDR3 DNA reads TGCAGTGCTAGACTAGCGTACGAGCAGTACTTC. Translated: CSARLAYEQYF.

The rearrangement joins TRBV28 to TRBJ2-3; D not certain. The germline V gene encodes CDR1 MDHEN and CDR2 SYDVKM. Trimming left V 6 bases short and J 2 bases short, with 15 bases between. CDR3 length: 15 residues. CDR3 protein: CASSTPHKYTDTQYF. CDR3 sequence (DNA): TGTGCCAGCAGCACCCCCCACAAATACACAGATACGCAGTATTTT.

The gene calls are TRBV18 and TRBJ2-1; no firm D call. Deletions cut 3 bases from V and 5 bases from J, with 8 bases between. Germline CDR1 KGHSH, CDR2 LQKENI. The CDR3 totals 13 residues. DNA of the CDR3: TGTGCCAGCTCACCGCGAGGTGACAATGAGCAGTTCTTC. The encoded protein is CASSPRGDNEQFF.

V usage is TRBV11-2 and J usage is TRBJ2-2, with D possibly TRBD2 on 5 matching bases. V dropped 4 bases and J dropped 5 bases, with 8 bases sitting between them. From germline, CDR1 is SGHAT and CDR2 FQNNGV. The CDR3 extends over 13 amino acids. This chain's CDR3 is CASSWSGTGELFF. The CDR3, as DNA: TGTGCCAGCAGCTGGTCGGGAACCGGGGAGCTGTTTTTT.

The rearrangement uses TRBV14 and TRBJ2-5, with D perhaps matching TRBD1 or TRBD2 (5 bases each). This CDR3 has 14 residues. CDR1 is SGHDN and CDR2 is FVKESK in the germline V gene. The germline V and J ends were trimmed by 1 base and 4 bases, with 10 bases remaining between them. CDR3 in amino acids: CASSQGPGTETQYF. Here the CDR3 DNA reads TGTGCCAGCAGCCAAGGACCGGGGACAGAGACCCAGTACTTC.

Turning to this clone: This sample includes further DNA sequences coding for the same CDR3. The V call is TRBV7-9, the J call TRBJ1-1, with a tentative D call TRBD1 (6 bases). This CDR3 comprises 14 residues. Germline V CDR1 and CDR2: SEHNR, FQNEAQ (reference sequence). Trimming stripped 3 bases from V and 1 base from J, with 9 bases between. CDR3 nucleotide sequence: TGTGCCAGCAGCTTTCAGGGGCGGAACACTGAAGCTTTCTTT. Encoded protein: CASSFQGRNTEAFF.

The V gene is TRBV7-9, the J gene TRBJ2-1; 13 positions match TRBD2. Germline trimming cut 6 bases from V and 1 base from J; bases unmatched to any gene: 3. The CDR3 loop spans 16 amino acids. Germline CDR1 and CDR2: SEHNR and FQNEAQ (reference sequence). Written as DNA, the CDR3 is TGTGCCAGCAGTACTAGCGGGAGGGATTCCTACAATGAGCAGTTCTTC. This codes for CASSTSGRDSYNEQFF. The variable domain in full, completed from reference TRBV7-9 and TRBJ2-1, reads DTGVSQNPRHKITKRGQNVTFRCDPISEHNRLYWYRQTLGQGPEFLTYFQNEAQLEKSRLLSDRFSAERPKGSFSTLEIQRTEQGDSAMYLCASSTSGRDSYNEQFFGPGTRLTVL.

The V and J genes are TRBV5-1 and TRBJ2-7, with D perhaps matching TRBD1 or TRBD2 (5 bases each). This CDR3 is 16 amino acids long. The germline CDR1 and CDR2 sequences are SGHRS and YFSETQ. With 2 bases removed from V and 2 bases from J, the gap between germline ends came to 17 bases. The CDR3 nucleotides read TGCGCCAGCAGCTTCAGGGACGGACGGGGAACCTACGAGCAGTACTTC. Protein product: CASSFRDGRGTYEQYF. Full variable domain (missing parts from reference TRBV5-1 and TRBJ2-7): KAGVTQTPRYLIKTRGQQVTLSCSPISGHRSVSWYQQTPGQGLQFLFEYFSETQRNKGNFPGRFSGRQFSNSRSEMNVSTLELGDSALYLCASSFRDGRGTYEQYFGPGTRLTVT.

The V and J genes are TRBV5-6 and TRBJ2-6; D unresolved. Trimming left V 1 base short and J 0 bases short, with 11 bases between. The CDR3 spans 17 residues. Germline V gene lookup returns CDR1 SGHDT and CDR2 YYEEEE. The chain's CDR3 is CASSLRVRVSGANVLTF. The CDR3 DNA is TGTGCCAGCAGCTTGAGGGTCCGCGTCTCTGGGGCCAACGTCCTGACTTTC. The complete variable domain, with remaining parts taken from reference TRBV5-6 and TRBJ2-6, reads DAGVTQSPTHLIKTRGQQVTLRCSPKSGHDTVSWYQQALGQGPQFIFQYYEEEERQRGNFPDRFSGHQFPNYSSELNVNALLLGDSALYLCASSLRVRVSGANVLTFGAGSRLTVL.

This sequence joins TRBV9 and TRBJ2-3; D unclear. Germline CDR1 reads SGDLS; CDR2 reads YYNGEE. The CDR3 runs 15 residues. The V end lost 0 bases, the J end lost 2 bases, and 10 bases lay between the germline ends. As DNA, the CDR3 is TGTGCCAGCAGCGTAGCAAGCCAACCCACAGATACGCAGTATTTT. Its protein is CASSVASQPTDTQYF.

The V gene is TRBV4-1, the J gene TRBJ2-7, with D uncertain. The CDR3 is 13 amino acids. Per germline, CDR1 MGHRA and CDR2 YSYEKL. V was cut by 2 bases and J by 2 bases, with 7 bases left in between. The chain's CDR3 is CASSQTYTYEQYF. The DNA of the CDR3 is TGCGCCAGCAGCCAAACTTATACCTACGAGCAGTACTTC.

V and J are TRBV6-5 and TRBJ1-1, with D possibly matching TRBD1 (5 bases). This CDR3 comprises 15 residues. Germline V gene lookup returns CDR1 MNHEY and CDR2 SVGAGI. The V end was cut by 0 bases, the J end by 3 bases, with 11 bases between. CDR3 bases: TGTGCCAGCAGTTACTCAGGGACCGGGGACACTGAAGCTTTCTTT. This translates into CASSYSGTGDTEAFF.

The genes are TRBV6-1 and TRBJ1-1; 7 bases line up with TRBD1. CDR1 is MNHNS, CDR2 SASEGT, per germline. The CDR3 has 15 residues. J lost 5 bases, V lost 2 bases, and 8 bases had no gene match. CDR3 residues: CASSEWSRGKTEAFF. DNA for the CDR3: TGTGCCAGCAGTGAATGGAGCAGGGGGAAAACTGAAGCTTTCTTT.

V is TRBV13 and J is TRBJ2-3; D ambiguous. CDR3 length equals 15 residues. V was cut by 3 bases and J by 3 bases, with 13 bases left in between. CDR1 is PRHDT, CDR2 FYEKMQ, per germline (reference sequence). The CDR3 nucleotides are TGTGCCAGCAGCTTTGGTCCTACAGAGACAGATACGCAGTATTTT. This gives the protein CASSFGPTETDTQYF.

This clone has only one observation. The chain joins TRBV4-1 to TRBJ1-4; perhaps TRBD1 as D (6 bases). Per the germline V gene, CDR1 is MGHRA and CDR2 is YSYEKL. The CDR3 consists of 15 residues. With 1 base removed from V and 6 bases from J, the gap between germline ends came to 12 bases. The CDR3 sequence is CASSQGHREDEKLFF. In nucleotides, the CDR3 is TGCGCCAGCAGCCAAGGCCACAGGGAAGATGAAAAACTGTTTTTT.

The CDR3 here is CASSERMDTTYEQYF. The CDR3 DNA sequence: TGTGCCAGCAGTGAAAGAATGGACACAACCTACGAGCAGTACTTC. This sequence joins TRBV2 and TRBJ2-7; D is perhaps TRBD1 (5 bases). Germline CDR1 reads SNHLY; CDR2 reads FYNNEI. The CDR3 runs to 15 residues. The ends were cut back, 2 bases at V and 2 bases at J, with 13 bases in the middle. The full variable domain, its missing parts supplied by reference TRBV2 and TRBJ2-7, is EPEVTQTPSHQVTQMGQEVILRCVPISNHLYFYWYRQILGQKVEFLVSFYNNEISEKSEIFDDQFSVERPDGSNFTLKIRSTKLEDSAMYFCASSERMDTTYEQYFGPGTRLTVT.

This clone was seen just once. This chain connects TRBV5-6 to TRBJ2-5; D unclear. The CDR3 covers 16 residues. V gave up 0 bases and J gave up 0 bases, with 12 bases separating them. The germline V gene has CDR1 SGHDT and CDR2 YYEEEE. CDR3 amino acids: CASSLAILRDQETQYF. DNA of the CDR3: TGTGCCAGCAGCTTGGCCATTTTAAGGGACCAAGAGACCCAGTACTTC.

The chain recombines TRBV11-3 with TRBJ2-1; the match to TRBD2 covers 8 bases. The CDR3 sequence is 16 residues long. After removal of 4 bases from V and 3 bases from J, the junction contained 8 bases not matched to a gene. The germline CDR1 and CDR2 sequences are SGHNT and YENEEA. The CDR3 spells CASSSSSGRHYNEQFF. The DNA for the CDR3 is TGTGCCAGCAGCTCGTCTAGCGGGCGCCACTACAATGAGCAGTTCTTC.

The rearrangement links TRBV4-2 to TRBJ1-4, with a tentative D call TRBD1 (5 bases). This CDR3 is built from 17 residues. Germline V gene lookup returns CDR1 LGHNA and CDR2 YNFKEQ. Trimming left V 2 bases short and J 0 bases short, with 13 bases between. CDR3 sequence (DNA): TGTGCCAGCAGCCAAATTATGCAGGGCACAACTAATGAAAAACTGTTTTTT. Translating it yields CASSQIMQGTTNEKLFF.

The chain is built from TRBV5-1 and TRBJ1-1; the D is unclear. The CDR3 has 14 residues. The germline gives CDR1 SGHRS, CDR2 YFSETQ. The V end lost 0 bases, the J end lost 1 base, and 7 bases lay between the germline ends. CDR3 nucleotides: TGCGCCAGCAGCTTGGTTCCAGCGAACACTGAAGCTTTCTTT. This gives the protein CASSLVPANTEAFF.